This T cell receptor (beta chain) is drawn from a study of blood T cell repertoires in COVID-19. Study background: PBMCs, B-cell-depleted T cells, or T cells provided the cDNA or gDNA that made up the material.

Per the authors' pipeline: Estimation of nucleated cell counts relied on the amplification of reference gene primers. The repertoire was sequenced with immunoSEQ multiplex PCR; TCRdb's copy has only in-frame clones and lacks some. D and trimming were read from the DNA, whereas the V and J calls and clone size are those reported in that table. The profile shows tens of thousands of clones, around four fifths of them singletons. CDR3 length: 14 amino acids. Germline CDR1 reads DFQATT; CDR2 reads SNEGSKA (reference sequence). J lost 2 bases, V lost 3 bases, and 2 bases had no gene match. The sample taken for sequencing was peripheral blood. This sequence joins TRBV20-1 and TRBJ2-3, with 10 positions matching TRBD2. This TCR derives from a woman between 55 and 75 years old with acute or convalescent COVID-19. The CDR3 DNA sequence: TGCAGTGCTAGTGGGACTAGCGCCACAGATACGCAGTATTTT. Its translation: CSASGTSATDTQYF.